This T cell receptor beta chain was captured in a study of OX40 agonist ivuxolimab in advanced cancers. Looking at the study overall: As their treatment, patients were administered ivuxolimab, an agonistic anti-OX40 (CD134) antibody.

Generated by immunoSEQ multiplex PCR, the TCRdb table keeps only in-frame clones and is missing some. The profile shows tens of thousands of clones, over 80% of them singletons. Study results and limitations: Average numbers of expanded clones were greater in CD8+ T cells than in CD4+. Nonresponders, in some cases, also had low normalized T-cell clonal expansion.

Germline CDR1 is SGHRS and CDR2 is YFSETQ. This CDR3 has 16 amino acids. Trimming left V 4 bases short and J 8 bases short, with 22 bases between. Samples were taken at baseline and on day 1 of cycles 4 and 7. In its sample, this clone was seen once. What it binds is not known. The receptor's source is an adult with an advanced solid tumor such as melanoma, head and neck, liver or kidney cancer. Sequenced here: CD4+ or CD8+ T cells sorted from blood, sampled in a trial of the OX40 agonist ivuxolimab. The chain employs TRBV5-1 and TRBJ2-1, with D possibly matching TRBD2 (5 bases). CDR3 sequence (DNA): TGCGCCAGCAGCCCCACGACCCGGGGATATCAGGATGAGCAGTTCTTC. Encoded protein: CASSPTTRGYQDEQFF.